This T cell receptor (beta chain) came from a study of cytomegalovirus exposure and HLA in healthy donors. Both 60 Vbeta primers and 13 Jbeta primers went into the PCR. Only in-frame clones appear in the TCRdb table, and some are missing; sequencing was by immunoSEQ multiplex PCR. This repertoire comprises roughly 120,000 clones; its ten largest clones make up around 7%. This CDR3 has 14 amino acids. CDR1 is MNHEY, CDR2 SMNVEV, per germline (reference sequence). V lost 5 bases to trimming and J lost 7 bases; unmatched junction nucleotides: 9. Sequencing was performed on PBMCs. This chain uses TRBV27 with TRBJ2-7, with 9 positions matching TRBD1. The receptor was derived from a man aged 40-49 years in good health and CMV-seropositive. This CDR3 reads CASSPWDRDGEQYF. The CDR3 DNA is TGTGCCAGCAGTCCTTGGGACAGGGACGGGGAGCAGTACTTC.